The source of this TCR beta chain is a study of T cells in localized non-small cell lung cancer. Repertoires were generated with immunoSEQ multiplex PCR, while TCRdb's copy carries only in-frame clones and drops some. This sample yields some 41,000 clones, of which roughly 80% are seen a single time; 7% to 8.5% belongs to the top ten. Study-wide results and caveats: Analysis by sequencing included only one tumor region, so heterogeneity remains possible. Uninvolved nearby lung showed the greatest T cell clonality, exceeding that found in tumor.

Of note for this clone: Its antigen is unidentified.

CDR3 length: 15 amino acids. Germline V gene lookup returns CDR1 LNHDA and CDR2 SQIVND (reference sequence). Trimming removed 7 bases at V and 2 bases at J, with 15 bases between. The sequencing used PBMCs, collected before any cancer treatment. The TCR was taken from a man aged 40-75 years with stage II lung adenocarcinoma. V is TRBV19 and J is TRBJ1-5; a possible D gene is TRBD1 (6 bases). CDR3 sequence: CASKINRDGNQPQHF. The CDR3 coding sequence is TGTGCCAGTAAAATTAACAGGGATGGCAATCAGCCCCAGCATTTT.